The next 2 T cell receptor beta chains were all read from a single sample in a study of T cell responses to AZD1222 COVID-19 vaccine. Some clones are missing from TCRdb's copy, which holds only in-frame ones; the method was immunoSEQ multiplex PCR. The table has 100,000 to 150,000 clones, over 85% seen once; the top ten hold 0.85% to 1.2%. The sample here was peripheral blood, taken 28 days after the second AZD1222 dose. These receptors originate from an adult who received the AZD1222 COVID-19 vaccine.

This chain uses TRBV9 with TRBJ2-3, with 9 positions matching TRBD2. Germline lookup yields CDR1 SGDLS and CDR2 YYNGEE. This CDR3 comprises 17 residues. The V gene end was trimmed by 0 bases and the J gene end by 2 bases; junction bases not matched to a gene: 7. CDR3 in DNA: TGTGCCAGCAGCGTAGCCGGCGGGGGGGCCCCCACAGATACGCAGTATTTT. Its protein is CASSVAGGGAPTDTQYF.

The CDR3 is CASSQATGGLQPQHF. DNA for the CDR3: TGTGCCAGCAGCCAGGCGACAGGGGGCCTTCAGCCCCAGCATTTT. This chain uses TRBV3-1 (or the pseudogene TRBV3-2) with TRBJ1-5, with 10 positions matching TRBD1. The CDR3 consists of 15 residues. Losses at the gene ends were 3 bases for V and 6 bases for J; bases not matched to a gene: 5. Germline CDR1 and CDR2: LGHDT and YNNKEL (reference sequence).